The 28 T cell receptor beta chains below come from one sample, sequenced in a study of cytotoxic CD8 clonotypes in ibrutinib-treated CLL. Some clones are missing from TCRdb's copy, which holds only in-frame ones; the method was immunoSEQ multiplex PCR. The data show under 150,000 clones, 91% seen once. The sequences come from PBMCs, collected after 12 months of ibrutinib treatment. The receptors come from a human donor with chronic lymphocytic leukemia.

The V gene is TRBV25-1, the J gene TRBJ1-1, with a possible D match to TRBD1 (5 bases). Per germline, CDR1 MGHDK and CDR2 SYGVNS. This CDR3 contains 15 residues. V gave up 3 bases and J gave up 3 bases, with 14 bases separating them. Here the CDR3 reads CASSDSAQGYTEAFF. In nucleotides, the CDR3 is TGTGCCAGCAGTGACTCGGCGCAGGGATACACTGAAGCTTTCTTT.

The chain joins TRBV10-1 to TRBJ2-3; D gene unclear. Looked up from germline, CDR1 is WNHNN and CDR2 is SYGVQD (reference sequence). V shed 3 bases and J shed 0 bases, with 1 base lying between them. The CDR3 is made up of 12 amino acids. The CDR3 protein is CASSDSTDTQYF. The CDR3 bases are TGCGCCAGCAGTGACAGCACAGATACGCAGTATTTT.

The CDR3, as DNA: TGCAGCGCACCAGGGGGCACTGAAGCTTTCTTT. Its translation: CSAPGGTEAFF. The rearrangement links TRBV29-1 to TRBJ1-1; 7 nucleotides align to TRBD1. With 7 bases clipped from V and 4 bases from J, the junction kept 3 bases outside the gene matches. Germline CDR1 is SQVTM and CDR2 is ANQGSEA. CDR3 length: 11 residues. Using reference TRBV29-1 and TRBJ1-1 for the parts outside the CDR3, the full variable domain is SAVISQKPSRDICQRGTSLTIQCQVDSQVTMMFWYRQQPGQSLTLIATANQGSEATYESGFVIDKFPISRPNLTFSTLTVSNMSPEDSSIYLCSAPGGTEAFFGQGTRLTVV.

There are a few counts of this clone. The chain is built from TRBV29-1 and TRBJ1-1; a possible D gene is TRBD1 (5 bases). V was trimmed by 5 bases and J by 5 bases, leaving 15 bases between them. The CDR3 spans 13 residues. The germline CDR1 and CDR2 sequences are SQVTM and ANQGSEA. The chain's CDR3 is CSVTRQPLTEAFF. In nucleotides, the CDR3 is TGCAGCGTTACCCGACAGCCTTTGACTGAAGCTTTCTTT.

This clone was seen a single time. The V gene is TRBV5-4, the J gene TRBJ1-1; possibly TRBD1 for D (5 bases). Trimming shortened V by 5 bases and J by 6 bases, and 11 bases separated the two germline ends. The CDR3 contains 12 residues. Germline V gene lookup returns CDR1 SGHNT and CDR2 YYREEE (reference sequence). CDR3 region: CASRYDSAEAFF. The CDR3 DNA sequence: TGTGCCAGCAGATACGACAGCGCTGAAGCTTTCTTT.

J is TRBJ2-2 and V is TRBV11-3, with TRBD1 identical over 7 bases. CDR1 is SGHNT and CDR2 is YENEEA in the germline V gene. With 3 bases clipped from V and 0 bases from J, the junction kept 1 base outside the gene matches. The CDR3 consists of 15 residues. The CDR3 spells CASSLGQTNTGELFF. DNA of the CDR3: TGTGCCAGCAGCTTGGGACAGACGAACACCGGGGAGCTGTTTTTT.

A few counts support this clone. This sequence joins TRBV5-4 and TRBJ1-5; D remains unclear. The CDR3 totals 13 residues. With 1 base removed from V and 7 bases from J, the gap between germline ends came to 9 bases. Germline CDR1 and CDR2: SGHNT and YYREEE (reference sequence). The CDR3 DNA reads TGTGCCAGCAGCTTGTGGGGAGACCAGCCCCAGCATTTT. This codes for CASSLWGDQPQHF.

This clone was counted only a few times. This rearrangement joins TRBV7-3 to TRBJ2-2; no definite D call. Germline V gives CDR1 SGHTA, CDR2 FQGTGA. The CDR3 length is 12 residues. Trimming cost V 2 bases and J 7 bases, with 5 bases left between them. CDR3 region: CASSLASGELFF. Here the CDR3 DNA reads TGTGCCAGCAGCTTAGCTAGCGGGGAGCTGTTTTTT. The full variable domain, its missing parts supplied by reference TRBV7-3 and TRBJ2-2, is GAGVSQTPSNKVTEKGKYVELRCDPISGHTALYWYRQSLGQGPEFLIYFQGTGAADDSGLPNDRFFAVRPEGSVSTLKIQRTERGDSAVYLCASSLASGELFFGEGSRLTVL.

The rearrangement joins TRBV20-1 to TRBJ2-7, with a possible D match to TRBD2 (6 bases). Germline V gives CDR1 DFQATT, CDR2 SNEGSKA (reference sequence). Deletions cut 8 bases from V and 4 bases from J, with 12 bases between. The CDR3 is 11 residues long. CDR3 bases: TGCAGTAATCTTGGGGGGTACGAGCAGTACTTC. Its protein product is CSNLGGYEQYF.

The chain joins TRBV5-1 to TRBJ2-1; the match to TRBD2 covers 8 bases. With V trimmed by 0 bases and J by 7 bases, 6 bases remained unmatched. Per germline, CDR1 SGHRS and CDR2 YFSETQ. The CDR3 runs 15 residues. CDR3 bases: TGCGCCAGCAGCTTGGCAGCGGGAGAGTTGAATGAGCAGTTCTTC. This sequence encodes CASSLAAGELNEQFF.

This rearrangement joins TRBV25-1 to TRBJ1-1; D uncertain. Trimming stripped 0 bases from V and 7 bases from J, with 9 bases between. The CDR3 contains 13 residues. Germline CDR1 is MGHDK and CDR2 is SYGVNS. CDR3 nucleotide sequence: TGTGCCAGCAGTGAATATATGGATAATGAAGCTTTCTTT. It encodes CASSEYMDNEAFF.

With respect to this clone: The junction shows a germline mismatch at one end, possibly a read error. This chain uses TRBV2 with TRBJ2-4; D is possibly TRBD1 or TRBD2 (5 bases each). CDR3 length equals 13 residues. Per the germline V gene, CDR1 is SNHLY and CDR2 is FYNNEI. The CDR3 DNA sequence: TGTGCCAGCAGTGATACTCATCCGGGGCTGGCCCACTTC. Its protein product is CASSDTHPGLAHF.

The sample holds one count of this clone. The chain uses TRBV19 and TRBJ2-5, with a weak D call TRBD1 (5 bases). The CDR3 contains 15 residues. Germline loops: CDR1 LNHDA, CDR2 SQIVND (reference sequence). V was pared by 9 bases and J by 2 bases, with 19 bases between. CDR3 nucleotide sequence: TGTGCCAGCTCTCCGGCCCAGGGATTTCAAGAGACCCAGTACTTC. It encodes CASSPAQGFQETQYF.

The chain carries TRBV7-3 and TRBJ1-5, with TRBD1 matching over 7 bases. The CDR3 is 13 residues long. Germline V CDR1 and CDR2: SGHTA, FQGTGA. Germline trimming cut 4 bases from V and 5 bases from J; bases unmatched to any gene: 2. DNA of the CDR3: TGTGCCAGCAGCTGGCAGGGGGATCAGCCCCAGCATTTT. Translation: CASSWQGDQPQHF.

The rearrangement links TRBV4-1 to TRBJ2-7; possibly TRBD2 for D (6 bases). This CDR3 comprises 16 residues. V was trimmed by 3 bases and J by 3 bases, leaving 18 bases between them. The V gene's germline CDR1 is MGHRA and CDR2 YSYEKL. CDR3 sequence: CASSQVRDGSGYEQYF. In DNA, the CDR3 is TGCGCCAGCAGCCAGGTCCGGGACGGGAGCGGCTACGAGCAGTACTTC.

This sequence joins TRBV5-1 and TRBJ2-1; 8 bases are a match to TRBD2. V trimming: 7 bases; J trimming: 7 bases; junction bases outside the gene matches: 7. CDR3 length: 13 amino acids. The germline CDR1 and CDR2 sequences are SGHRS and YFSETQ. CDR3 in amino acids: CASWQTSANEQFF. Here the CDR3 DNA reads TGCGCCAGCTGGCAGACTAGCGCTAATGAGCAGTTCTTC.

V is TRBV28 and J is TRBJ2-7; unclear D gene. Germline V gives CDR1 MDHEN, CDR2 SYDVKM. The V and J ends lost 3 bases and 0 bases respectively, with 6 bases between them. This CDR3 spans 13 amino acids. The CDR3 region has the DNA TGTGCCAGCAGTTTTCTTAGCTCCTACGAGCAGTACTTC. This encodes CASSFLSSYEQYF. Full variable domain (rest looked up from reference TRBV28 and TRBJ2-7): DVKVTQSSRYLVKRTGEKVFLECVQDMDHENMFWYRQDPGLGLRLIYFSYDVKMKEKGDIPEGYSVSREKKERFSLILESASTNQTSMYLCASSFLSSYEQYFGPGTRLTVT.

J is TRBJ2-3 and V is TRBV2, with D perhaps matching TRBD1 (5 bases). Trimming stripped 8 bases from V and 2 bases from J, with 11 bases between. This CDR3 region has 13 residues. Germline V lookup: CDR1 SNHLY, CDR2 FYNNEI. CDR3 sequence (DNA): TGTGCCAGCCGCTACAGGTACACAGATACGCAGTATTTT. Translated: CASRYRYTDTQYF.

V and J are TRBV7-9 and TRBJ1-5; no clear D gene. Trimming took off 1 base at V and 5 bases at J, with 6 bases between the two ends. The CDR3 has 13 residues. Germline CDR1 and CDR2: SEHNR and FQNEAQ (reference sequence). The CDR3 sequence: CASSLGADQPQHF. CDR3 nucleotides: TGTGCCAGCAGCTTAGGTGCCGATCAGCCCCAGCATTTT. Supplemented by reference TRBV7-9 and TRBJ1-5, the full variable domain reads DTGVSQNPRHKITKRGQNVTFRCDPISEHNRLYWYRQTLGQGPEFLTYFQNEAQLEKSRLLSDRFSAERPKGSFSTLEIQRTEQGDSAMYLCASSLGADQPQHFGDGTRLSIL.

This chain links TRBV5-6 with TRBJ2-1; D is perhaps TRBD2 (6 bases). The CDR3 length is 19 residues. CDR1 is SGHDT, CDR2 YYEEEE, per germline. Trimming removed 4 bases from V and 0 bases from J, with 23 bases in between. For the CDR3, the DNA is TGTGCCAGCAGCAACCAGGGACTCGATTTCTCTAGCTCCTACAATGAGCAGTTCTTC. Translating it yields CASSNQGLDFSSSYNEQFF.

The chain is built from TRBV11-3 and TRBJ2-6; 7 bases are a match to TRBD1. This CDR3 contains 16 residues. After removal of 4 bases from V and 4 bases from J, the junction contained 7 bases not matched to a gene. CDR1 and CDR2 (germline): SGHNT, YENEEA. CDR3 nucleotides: TGTGCCAGCAGCTGGGGGACAGCTGGAGGGGCCAACGTCCTGACTTTC. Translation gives CASSWGTAGGANVLTF.

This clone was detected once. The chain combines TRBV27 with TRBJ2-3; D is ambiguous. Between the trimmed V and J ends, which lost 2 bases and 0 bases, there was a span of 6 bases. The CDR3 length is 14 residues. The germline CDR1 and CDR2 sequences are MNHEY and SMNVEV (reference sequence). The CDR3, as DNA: TGTGCCAGCAGTTTAATCCCCAGCACAGATACGCAGTATTTT. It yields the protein CASSLIPSTDTQYF.

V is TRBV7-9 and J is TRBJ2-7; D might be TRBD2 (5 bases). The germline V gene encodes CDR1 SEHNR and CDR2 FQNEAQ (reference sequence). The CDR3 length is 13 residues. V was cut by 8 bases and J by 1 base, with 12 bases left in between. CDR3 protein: CASGQGGSYEQYF. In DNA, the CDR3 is TGTGCCAGCGGTCAAGGAGGATCCTACGAGCAGTACTTC.

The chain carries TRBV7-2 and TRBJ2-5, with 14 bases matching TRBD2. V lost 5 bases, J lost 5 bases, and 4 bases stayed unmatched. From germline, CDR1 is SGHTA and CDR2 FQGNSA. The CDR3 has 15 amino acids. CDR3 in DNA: TGTGCCAGCAGCATTAGGACTAGCGGGAGGGAGACCCAGTACTTC. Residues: CASSIRTSGRETQYF.

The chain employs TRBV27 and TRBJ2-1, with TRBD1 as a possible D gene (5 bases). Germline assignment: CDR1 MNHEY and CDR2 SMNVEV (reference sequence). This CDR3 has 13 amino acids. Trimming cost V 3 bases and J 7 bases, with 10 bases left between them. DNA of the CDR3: TGTGCCAGCAGTTTTAGGGCAGGGAATGAGCAGTTCTTC. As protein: CASSFRAGNEQFF.

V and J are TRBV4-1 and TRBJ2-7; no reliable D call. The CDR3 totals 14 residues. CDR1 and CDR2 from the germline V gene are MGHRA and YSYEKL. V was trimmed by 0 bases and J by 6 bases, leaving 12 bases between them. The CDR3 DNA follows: TGCGCCAGCAGCCAAGATGGGGTAGCTGTCGAGCAGTACTTC. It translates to CASSQDGVAVEQYF.

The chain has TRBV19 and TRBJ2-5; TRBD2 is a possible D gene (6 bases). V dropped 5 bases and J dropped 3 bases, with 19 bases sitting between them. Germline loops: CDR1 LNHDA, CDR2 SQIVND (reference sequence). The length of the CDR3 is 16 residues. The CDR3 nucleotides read TGTGCCAGTAGTTTCGGGAGCCTAATTGGGGAAGAGACCCAGTACTTC. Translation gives CASSFGSLIGEETQYF.

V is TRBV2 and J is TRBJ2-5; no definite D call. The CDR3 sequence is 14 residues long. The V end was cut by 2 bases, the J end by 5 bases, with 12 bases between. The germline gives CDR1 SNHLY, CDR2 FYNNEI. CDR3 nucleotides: TGTGCCAGCAGTGAACGTCAACTGAGCGAGACCCAGTACTTC. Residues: CASSERQLSETQYF.